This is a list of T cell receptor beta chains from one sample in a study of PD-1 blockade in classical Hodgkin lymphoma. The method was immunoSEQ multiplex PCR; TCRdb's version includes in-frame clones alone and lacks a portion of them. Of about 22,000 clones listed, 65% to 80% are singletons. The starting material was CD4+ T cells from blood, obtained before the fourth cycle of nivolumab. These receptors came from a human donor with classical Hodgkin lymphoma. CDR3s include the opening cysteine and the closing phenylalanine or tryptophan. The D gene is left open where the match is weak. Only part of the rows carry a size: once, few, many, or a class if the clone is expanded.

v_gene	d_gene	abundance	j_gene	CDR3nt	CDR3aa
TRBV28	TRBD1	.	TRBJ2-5	TGTGCCAGCAGCCCACCTATCGGGACAGGCGAGACCCAGTACTTC	CASSPPIGTGETQYF
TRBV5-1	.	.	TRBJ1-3	TGCGCCAGCAGCTTCTCCGGCAGGGGAGACACCATATATTTT	CASSFSGRGDTIYF
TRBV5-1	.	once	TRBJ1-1	TGCGCCAGCAGCCTTCGGGAGCCCGGCGCCGAAGCTTTCTTT	CASSLREPGAEAFF
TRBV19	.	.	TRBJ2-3	TGTGCCAGTAGTATCCGGGACCGGGGGATTGCAAGGGTTGGCACAGATACGCAGTATTTT	CASSIRDRGIARVGTDTQYF
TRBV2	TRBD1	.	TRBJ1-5	TGTGCCAGCAGTGAACGACAGGGCAGTGGCCAGCCCCAGCATTTT	CASSERQGSGQPQHF
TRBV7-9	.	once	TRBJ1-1	TGTGCCAGCAGCGCTCTCGCTGAAGCTTTCTTT	CASSALAEAFF
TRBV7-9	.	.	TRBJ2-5	TGTGCCAGCAGCTTAACCTTACAAGAGACCCAGTACTTC	CASSLTLQETQYF
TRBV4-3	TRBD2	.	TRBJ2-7	TGCGCCAGCAGCCAAGAGAGCGTAGCGGGGGTCGACGAGCAGTACTTC	CASSQESVAGVDEQYF
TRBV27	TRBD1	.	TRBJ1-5	TGTGCCAGCAGTTGGACAGGGAAACAGCCCCAGCATTTT	CASSWTGKQPQHF
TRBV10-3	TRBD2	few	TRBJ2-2	TGTGCCAGCTCAGCGGGGGGCACCGGGGAGCTGTTTTTT	CASSAGGTGELFF
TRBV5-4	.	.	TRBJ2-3	TGTGCCAGCAGCGGGCCGAGGGGGGCCGAAGATACGCAGTATTTT	CASSGPRGAEDTQYF
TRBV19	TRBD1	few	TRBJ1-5	TGTGCCAGTAGTATAGCGGGACAGGGCACCCAGCATTTT	CASSIAGQGTQHF
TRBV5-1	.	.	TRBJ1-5	TGCGCCAGCAGCCAGACAGGCCAGAGCAATCAGCCCCAGCATTTT	CASSQTGQSNQPQHF
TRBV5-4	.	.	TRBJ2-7	TGTGCCAGCAGCCGAACCACAGATTACTACGAGCAGTACTTC	CASSRTTDYYEQYF
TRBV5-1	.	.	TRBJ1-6	TGCGCCAGCAGCTTGGACATGGGAAATTCACCCCTCCACTTT	CASSLDMGNSPLHF
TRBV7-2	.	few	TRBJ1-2	TGTGCCAGCAGCTTAACAGGGTCTGGTGGCTACACCTTC	CASSLTGSGGYTF
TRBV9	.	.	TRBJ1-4	TGTGCCAGCAGCGTAGGGACAGCGAGTGAAAAACTGTTTTTT	CASSVGTASEKLFF
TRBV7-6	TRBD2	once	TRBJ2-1	TGTGCCAGCAGCCTTTTCTTAGCGGGGAAGTTCTACAATGAGCAGTTCTTC	CASSLFLAGKFYNEQFF
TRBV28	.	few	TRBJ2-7	TGTGCCAGCGGCTACGAGCAGTACTTC	CASGYEQYF
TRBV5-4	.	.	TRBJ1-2	TGTGCCAGCAGCCGGACAGCTGATGGCTACACCTTC	CASSRTADGYTF
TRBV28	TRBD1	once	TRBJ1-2	TGTGCCAGCGGACAGGTTTCGAGCTATGGCTACACCTTC	CASGQVSSYGYTF
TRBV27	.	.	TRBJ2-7	TGTGCCAGCAGTTCTCGATCCTCCTACGAGCAGTACTTC	CASSSRSSYEQYF
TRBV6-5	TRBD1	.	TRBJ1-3	TGTGCCAGCAGTTACTCATCTGGGACAGCCGGAAACACCATATATTTT	CASSYSSGTAGNTIYF
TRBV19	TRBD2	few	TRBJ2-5	TGTGCCAGTAGTGTCTCTAGCGGGGAGACCCAGTACTTC	CASSVSSGETQYF
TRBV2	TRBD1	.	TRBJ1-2	TGTGCCAGCAGTGCCTTACCGGGACAGGGGATGCGCGGCTACACCTTC	CASSALPGQGMRGYTF
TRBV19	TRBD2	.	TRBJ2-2	TGTGCCAGTAGTCCCGTTACGGGACTAGCGGGGGCCTTAAACACCGGGGAGCTGTTTTTT	CASSPVTGLAGALNTGELFF
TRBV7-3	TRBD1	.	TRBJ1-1	TGTGCCAGCAGCTTTGGGACAGGGATGAACACTGAAGCTTTCTTT	CASSFGTGMNTEAFF
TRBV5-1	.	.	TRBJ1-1	TGCGCCAGCAGCTTGGCCGCAAGTTGGGGCAGGGTTGGGACTGAAGCTTTCTTT	CASSLAASWGRVGTEAFF
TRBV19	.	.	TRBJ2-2	TGTGCCAGTAGTATAGGTGCTAGGAGGAACACCGGGGAGCTGTTTTTT	CASSIGARRNTGELFF
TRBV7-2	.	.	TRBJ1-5	TGTGCCAGCAGCTTAACCGGGCCCGGACCCCAGCATTTT	CASSLTGPGPQHF
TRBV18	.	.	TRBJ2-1	TGTGCCAGCTCACCACCGGGACTCCTCCGGTCAAATGAGCAGTTCTTC	CASSPPGLLRSNEQFF
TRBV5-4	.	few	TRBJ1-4	TGTGCCAGCAGCTTGGGACGGACTAATGAAAAACTGTTTTTT	CASSLGRTNEKLFF
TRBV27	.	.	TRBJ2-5	TGTGCCAGCAGTTTACGGTCAAAAGAGACCCAGTACTTC	CASSLRSKETQYF
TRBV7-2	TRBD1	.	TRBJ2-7	TGTGCCAGCAGCTCGATCGGGGGACAGGGCTACGAGCAGTACTTC	CASSSIGGQGYEQYF
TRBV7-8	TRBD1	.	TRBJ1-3	TGTGCCAGCAGCTTAGCGGGGGACAGGGCAAACACCATATATTTT	CASSLAGDRANTIYF
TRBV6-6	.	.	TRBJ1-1	TGTGCCAGCAGTTCACAGGGCGGCACTGAAGCTTTCTTT	CASSSQGGTEAFF
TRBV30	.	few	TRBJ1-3	TGTGCCTGGAGTAAGGTCCGTGGCTCTGGAAACACCATATATTTT	CAWSKVRGSGNTIYF
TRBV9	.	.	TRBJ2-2	TGTGCCAGCAGCCCCAGAGGGCCCGGGGAGCTGTTTTTT	CASSPRGPGELFF
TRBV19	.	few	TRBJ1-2	TGTGCCAGTAGTCCCGACTGGGACTATGGCTACACCTTC	CASSPDWDYGYTF
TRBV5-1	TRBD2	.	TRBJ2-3	TGCGCCAGCAGCTTGGCAGCGGGGGGGGGCACAGATACGCAGTATTTT	CASSLAAGGGTDTQYF
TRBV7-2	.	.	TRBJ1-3	TGTGCCAGCAGCCCGTTTATCGGAAACACCATATATTTT	CASSPFIGNTIYF
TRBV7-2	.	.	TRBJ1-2	TGTGCCAGCAGCTTTGGCGTAGCTGGCTACACCTTC	CASSFGVAGYTF
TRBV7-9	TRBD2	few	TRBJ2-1	TGTGCCAGCAGCGCCACCCCGACTAGCGGGGGGAACAATGAGCAGTTCTTC	CASSATPTSGGNNEQFF
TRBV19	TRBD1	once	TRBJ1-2	TGTGCCAGTAGATCTACAGGGGGCGGTTATGGCTACACCTTC	CASRSTGGGYGYTF